The subject of this entry is one TCR beta chain. Its matching antigen is unknown. The record originates from a study of cytomegalovirus exposure and HLA in healthy donors. Across the study: In an early release, HLA-typed donors contributed approximately 80 million unique TCR sequences.

Amplification used 60 Vbeta primers and 13 Jbeta primers. Clones were read by immunoSEQ multiplex PCR, and TCRdb kept only the in-frame ones, dropping some. The sample totals 160,000 or so clones. Findings and caveats of the study: Earlier findings revealed that most TCR beta V segments proved productive either about 87% or about 30% of the time. There were a few CMV-associated chains whose specificity for CMV antigens was confirmed in vitro.

Among the donors, all were healthy bone marrow donors. The CDR3 has 15 amino acids. The V gene's germline CDR1 is GTSNPN and CDR2 SVGIG (reference sequence). This clonotype was obtained from a man in his thirties or forties in good health and CMV-seronegative. Sequenced material: PBMCs. The V and J genes are TRBV30 and TRBJ2-3; maybe TRBD2 (6 bases). The CDR3: CAFPPDGRYTDTQYF. CDR3 nucleotide sequence: TGTGCTTTTCCCCCGGACGGGAGATACACAGATACGCAGTATTTT.